The text below deals with one T cell receptor (beta chain). The sample is drawn from a study of blood T cell repertoires in COVID-19. Overall study: Italy, Spain and the United States were the sources of the convalescent and acute COVID-19 samples.

Looked up from germline, CDR1 is LNHNV and CDR2 is YYDKDF (reference sequence). The V end lost 2 bases, the J end lost 2 bases, and 16 bases lay between the germline ends. This CDR3 comprises 17 residues. Sequenced by immunoSEQ multiplex PCR; TCRdb stores in-frame clones only, minus some. Among under 300,000 clones listed, more than 65% were seen once. The chain carries TRBV15 and TRBJ2-1, with TRBD2 as a possible D gene (7 bases). Sequencing was performed on PBMCs or T cells enriched from blood (not recorded which). This TCR was sampled from a man aged 45 to 65 who had recovered from COVID-19. The CDR3 sequence: CATSRTRGGFTYNEQFF. The CDR3 DNA reads as TGTGCCACCAGCAGAACCCGCGGGGGCTTCACCTACAATGAGCAGTTCTTC. The full variable domain, completed using reference TRBV15 and TRBJ2-1, is DAMVIQNPRYQVTQFGKPVTLSCSQTLNHNVMYWYQQKSSQAPKLLFHYYDKDFNNEADTPDNFQSRRPNTSFCFLDIRSPGLGDTAMYLCATSRTRGGFTYNEQFFGPGTRLTVL.